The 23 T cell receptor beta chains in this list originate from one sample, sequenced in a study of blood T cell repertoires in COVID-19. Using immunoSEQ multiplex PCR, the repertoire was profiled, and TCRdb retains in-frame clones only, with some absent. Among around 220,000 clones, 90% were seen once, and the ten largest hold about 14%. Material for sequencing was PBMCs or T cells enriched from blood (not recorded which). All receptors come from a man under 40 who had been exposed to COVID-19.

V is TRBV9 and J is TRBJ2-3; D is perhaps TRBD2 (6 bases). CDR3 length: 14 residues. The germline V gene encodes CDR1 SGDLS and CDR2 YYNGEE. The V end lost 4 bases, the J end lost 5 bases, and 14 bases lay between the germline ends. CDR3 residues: CASSRDSNLDTQYF. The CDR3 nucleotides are TGTGCCAGCAGCCGGGACTCCAATTTAGATACGCAGTATTTT. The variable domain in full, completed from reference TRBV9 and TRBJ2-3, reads DSGVTQTPKHLITATGQRVTLRCSPRSGDLSVYWYQQSLDQGLQFLIQYYNGEERAKGNILERFSAQQFPDLHSELNLSSLELGDSALYFCASSRDSNLDTQYFGPGTRLTVL.

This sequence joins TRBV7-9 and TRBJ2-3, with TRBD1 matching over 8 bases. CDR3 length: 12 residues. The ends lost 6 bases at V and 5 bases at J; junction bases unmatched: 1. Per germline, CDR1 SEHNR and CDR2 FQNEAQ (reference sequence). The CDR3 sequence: CASRTGGDTQYF. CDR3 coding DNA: TGTGCCAGCAGAACAGGGGGAGATACGCAGTATTTT. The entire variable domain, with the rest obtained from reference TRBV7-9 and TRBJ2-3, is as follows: DTGVSQNPRHKITKRGQNVTFRCDPISEHNRLYWYRQTLGQGPEFLTYFQNEAQLEKSRLLSDRFSAERPKGSFSTLEIQRTEQGDSAMYLCASRTGGDTQYFGPGTRLTVL.

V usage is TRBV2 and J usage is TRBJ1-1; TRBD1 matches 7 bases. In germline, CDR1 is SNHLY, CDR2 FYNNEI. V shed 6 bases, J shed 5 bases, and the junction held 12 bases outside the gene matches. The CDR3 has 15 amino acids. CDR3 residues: CASSLSGQVGTEAFF. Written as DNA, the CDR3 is TGTGCCAGCAGCCTAAGCGGACAGGTCGGGACTGAAGCTTTCTTT.

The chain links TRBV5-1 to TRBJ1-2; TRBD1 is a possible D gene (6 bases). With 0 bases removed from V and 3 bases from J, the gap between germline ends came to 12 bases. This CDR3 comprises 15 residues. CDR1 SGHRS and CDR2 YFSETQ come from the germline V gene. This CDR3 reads CASSLVQGIDYGYTF. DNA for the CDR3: TGCGCCAGCAGCTTGGTACAGGGAATAGACTATGGCTACACCTTC.

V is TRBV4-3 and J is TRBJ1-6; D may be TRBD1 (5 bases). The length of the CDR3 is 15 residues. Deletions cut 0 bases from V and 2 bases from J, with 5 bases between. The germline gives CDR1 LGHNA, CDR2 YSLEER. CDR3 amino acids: CASSQDRAYNSPLHF. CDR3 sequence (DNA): TGCGCCAGCAGCCAAGACAGGGCCTATAATTCACCCCTCCACTTT.

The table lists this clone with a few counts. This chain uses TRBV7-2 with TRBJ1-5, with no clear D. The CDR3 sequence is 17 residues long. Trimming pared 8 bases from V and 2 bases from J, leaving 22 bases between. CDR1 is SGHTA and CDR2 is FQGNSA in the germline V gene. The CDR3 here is CASAHSRARFGNQPQHF. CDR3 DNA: TGTGCCAGCGCTCACTCGAGGGCCCGTTTTGGCAATCAGCCCCAGCATTTT.

As DNA, the CDR3 is TGTGCCAGCAGCCAATCCGAAGGAACAGGTTACGAGCAGTACTTC. As protein: CASSQSEGTGYEQYF. The rearrangement joins TRBV3-1 (or the pseudogene TRBV3-2) to TRBJ2-7; a weak D match, TRBD1 (5 bases). V shed 2 bases and J shed 4 bases, with 15 bases lying between them. Germline V gene data show CDR1 as LGHDT and CDR2 as YNNKEL (reference sequence). CDR3 length: 15 residues.

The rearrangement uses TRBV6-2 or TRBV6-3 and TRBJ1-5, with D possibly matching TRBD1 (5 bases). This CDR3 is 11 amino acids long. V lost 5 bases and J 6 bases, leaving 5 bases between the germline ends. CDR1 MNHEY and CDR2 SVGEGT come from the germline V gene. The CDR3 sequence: CASSQGQPQHF. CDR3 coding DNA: TGTGCCAGCAGTCAGGGTCAGCCCCAGCATTTT.

The CDR3 reads CASSRQGGDNYGYTF. The DNA of the CDR3 is TGTGCCAGCAGCCGTCAAGGTGGAGACAACTATGGCTACACCTTC. The chain couples TRBV7-2 to TRBJ1-2; D is ambiguous. The CDR3 contains 15 residues. Trimming took off 5 bases at V and 2 bases at J, with 15 bases between the two ends. Germline V gives CDR1 SGHTA, CDR2 FQGNSA.

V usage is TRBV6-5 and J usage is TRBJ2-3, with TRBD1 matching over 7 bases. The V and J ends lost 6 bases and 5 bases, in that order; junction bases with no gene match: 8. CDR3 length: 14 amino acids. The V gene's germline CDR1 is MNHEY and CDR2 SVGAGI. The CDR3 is CASRAQGIVDTQYF. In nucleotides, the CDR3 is TGTGCCAGCAGAGCACAGGGGATTGTAGATACGCAGTATTTT.

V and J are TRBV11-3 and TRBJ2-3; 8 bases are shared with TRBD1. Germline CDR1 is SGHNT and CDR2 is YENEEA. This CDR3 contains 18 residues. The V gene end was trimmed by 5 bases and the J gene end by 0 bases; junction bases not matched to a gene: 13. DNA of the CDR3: TGTGCCAGCAGCCTTGGAGACAGGGGACGACCAAGCACAGATACGCAGTATTTT. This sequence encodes CASSLGDRGRPSTDTQYF.

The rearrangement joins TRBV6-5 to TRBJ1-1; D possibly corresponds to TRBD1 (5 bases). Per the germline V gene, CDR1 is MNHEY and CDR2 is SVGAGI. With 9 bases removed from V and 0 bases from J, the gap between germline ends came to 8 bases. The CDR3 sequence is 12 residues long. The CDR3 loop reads CASRGVNTEAFF. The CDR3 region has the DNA TGTGCCAGTAGGGGCGTGAACACTGAAGCTTTCTTT.

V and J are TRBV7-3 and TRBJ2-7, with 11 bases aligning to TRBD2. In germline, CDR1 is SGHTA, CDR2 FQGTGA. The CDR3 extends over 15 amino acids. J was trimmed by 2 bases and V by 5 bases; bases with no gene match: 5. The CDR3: CASSPGTSGPYEQYF. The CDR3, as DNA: TGTGCCAGCAGCCCCGGGACTAGCGGCCCCTACGAGCAGTACTTC.

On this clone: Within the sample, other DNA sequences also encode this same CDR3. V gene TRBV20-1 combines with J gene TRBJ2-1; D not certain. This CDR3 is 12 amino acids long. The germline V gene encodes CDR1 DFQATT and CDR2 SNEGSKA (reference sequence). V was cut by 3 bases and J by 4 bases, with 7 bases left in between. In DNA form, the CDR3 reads TGCAGTGCTAGTGGGCCGTACAATGAGCAGTTCTTC. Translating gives CSASGPYNEQFF.

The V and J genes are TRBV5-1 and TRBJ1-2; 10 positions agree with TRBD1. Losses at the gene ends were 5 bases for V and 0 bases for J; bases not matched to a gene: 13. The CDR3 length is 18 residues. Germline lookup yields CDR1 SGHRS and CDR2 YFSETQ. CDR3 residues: CASRALWDRGLANYGYTF. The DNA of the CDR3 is TGCGCCAGCAGAGCTTTGTGGGACAGGGGTTTAGCTAACTATGGCTACACCTTC.

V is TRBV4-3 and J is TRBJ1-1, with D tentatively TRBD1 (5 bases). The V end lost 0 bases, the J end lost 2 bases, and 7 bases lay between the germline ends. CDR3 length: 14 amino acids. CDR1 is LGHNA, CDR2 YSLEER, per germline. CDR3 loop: CASSQETANTEAFF. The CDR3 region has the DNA TGCGCCAGCAGCCAAGAGACAGCAAACACTGAAGCTTTCTTT.

Here the CDR3 reads CASSTELAPYEQYF. The CDR3 DNA is TGTGCCAGCAGCACCGAACTAGCCCCCTACGAGCAGTACTTC. J is TRBJ2-7 and V is TRBV5-6; TRBD2 is a possible D gene (6 bases). V lost 4 bases to trimming and J lost 2 bases, with 13 bases between them. The CDR3 is 14 residues long. The germline V gene encodes CDR1 SGHDT and CDR2 YYEEEE. The complete variable domain, with remaining parts taken from reference TRBV5-6 and TRBJ2-7, reads DAGVTQSPTHLIKTRGQQVTLRCSPKSGHDTVSWYQQALGQGPQFIFQYYEEEERQRGNFPDRFSGHQFPNYSSELNVNALLLGDSALYLCASSTELAPYEQYFGPGTRLTVT.

The CDR3 region is CASMRAYSDYGYTF. CDR3 coding DNA: TGTGCCAGCATGAGGGCCTACTCGGACTATGGCTACACCTTC. V is TRBV27 and J is TRBJ1-2; D uncertain. The germline V gene has CDR1 MNHEY and CDR2 SMNVEV (reference sequence). CDR3 length: 14 amino acids. V lost 7 bases, J lost 3 bases, and 15 bases lay in between.

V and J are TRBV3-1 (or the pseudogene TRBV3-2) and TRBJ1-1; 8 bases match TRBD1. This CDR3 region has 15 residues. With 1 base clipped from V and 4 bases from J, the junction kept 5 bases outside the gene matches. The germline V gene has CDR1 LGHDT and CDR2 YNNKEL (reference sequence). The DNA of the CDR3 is TGTGCCAGCAGCCAAGTCCTAACAGGGGGCACTGAAGCTTTCTTT. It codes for CASSQVLTGGTEAFF.

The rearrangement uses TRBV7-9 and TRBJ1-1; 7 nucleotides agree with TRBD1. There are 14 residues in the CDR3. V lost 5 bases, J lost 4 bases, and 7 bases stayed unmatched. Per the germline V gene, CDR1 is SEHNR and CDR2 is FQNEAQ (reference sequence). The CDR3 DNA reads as TGTGCCAGCAGCACACAGGGGAGATCCACTGAAGCTTTCTTT. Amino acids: CASSTQGRSTEAFF.

The CDR3 sequence is CASLWGSGGDEQFF. The CDR3 DNA sequence: TGTGCCAGCTTATGGGGTAGCGGGGGCGATGAGCAGTTCTTC. The V and J genes are TRBV6-5 and TRBJ2-1; 9 nucleotides agree with TRBD2. V shed 8 bases and J 8 bases; nucleotides not matched to a gene: 10. The germline CDR1 and CDR2 sequences are MNHEY and SVGAGI. This CDR3 comprises 14 residues.

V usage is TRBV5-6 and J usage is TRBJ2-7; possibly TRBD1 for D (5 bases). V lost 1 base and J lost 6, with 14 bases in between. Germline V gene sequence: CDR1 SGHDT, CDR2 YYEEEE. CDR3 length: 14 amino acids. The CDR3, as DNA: TGTGCCAGCAGCTTGCTCAGGGCGCTGGCCGAGCAGTACTTC. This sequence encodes CASSLLRALAEQYF.

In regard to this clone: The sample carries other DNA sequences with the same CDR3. The DNA of the CDR3 is TGTGCCAGCAGCGGGACAGGGGTGCAGCCCCAGCATTTT. Its translation is CASSGTGVQPQHF. V and J are TRBV5-5 and TRBJ1-5; 10 bases align to TRBD1. The length of the CDR3 is 13 residues. From germline, CDR1 is SGHKS and CDR2 YYEKEE (reference sequence). V shed 4 bases, J shed 7 bases, and the junction held 2 bases outside the gene matches.